The 15 T cell receptor beta chains below come from one sample, sequenced in a study of regulatory and conventional T cells in RAG deficiency (dated by TCRdb to 2016 to 2017). Conventional CD4+ T cells were purified from blood as CD25-low CD127-high cells before genomic DNA extraction. Library preparation used the immunoSEQ multiplex PCR assay. Held by TCRdb, this immuneACCESS table contains in-frame sequences only and omits some clones. Under half of the omission traces to an unresolved V gene where checked; the cause of the rest is unknown. The sample includes about 24,000 clones, with nearly 96% observed a single time. The leading ten clones occupy over 1% of the sample. This sample also appeared in a second study, on regulatory T cells. The second paper further reports: In the multiplex PCR, 52 forward TRBV primers and 13 reverse TRBJ primers were used, and assay-based and computational corrections were applied for amplification bias.

Sequenced input: CD25- CD4+ T cells sorted from blood. The source is a human donor in good health.

V usage is TRBV7-9 and J usage is TRBJ2-5; possible D gene TRBD2, 5 bases. In germline, CDR1 is SEHNR, CDR2 FQNEAQ (reference sequence). The V end lost 2 bases, the J end lost 3 bases, and 13 bases lay between the germline ends. The CDR3 runs 15 residues. CDR3 DNA: TGTGCCAGCAGCTTACCCGCCCTGAGGGAAGAGACCCAGTACTTC. Protein sequence: CASSLPALREETQYF.

This clone was recorded once. The V call is TRBV6-5, the J call TRBJ1-5; a weak D match, TRBD1 (5 bases). The germline V gene encodes CDR1 MNHEY and CDR2 SVGAGI. This CDR3 region has 14 residues. Trimming stripped 0 bases from V and 5 bases from J, with 8 bases between. CDR3: CASSYSAGYQPQHF. The CDR3, as DNA: TGTGCCAGCAGTTACTCGGCAGGGTATCAGCCCCAGCATTTT.

V and J are TRBV7-3 and TRBJ2-3; 8 positions agree with TRBD2. The CDR3 covers 15 residues. The germline V gene has CDR1 SGHTA and CDR2 FQGTGA. V gave up 0 bases and J gave up 3 bases; unmatched junction bases: 2. CDR3 in DNA: TGTGCCAGCAGCTTAACCAGCGGGGGAACAGATACGCAGTATTTT. This encodes CASSLTSGGTDTQYF. The full variable domain, its missing parts supplied by reference TRBV7-3 and TRBJ2-3, is GAGVSQTPSNKVTEKGKYVELRCDPISGHTALYWYRQSLGQGPEFLIYFQGTGAADDSGLPNDRFFAVRPEGSVSTLKIQRTERGDSAVYLCASSLTSGGTDTQYFGPGTRLTVL.

This clone is a singleton in its sample. In DNA, the CDR3 is TGTGCCAGCAGTTTATTTATTGCGGGGGGATTACCCTACGAGCAGTACTTC. Protein product: CASSLFIAGGLPYEQYF. V usage is TRBV28 and J usage is TRBJ2-7; 8 positions agree with TRBD2. Germline-derived CDR1 and CDR2 are MDHEN and SYDVKM. The CDR3 is 17 residues long. V was clipped by 1 base and J by 2 bases; unmatched bases: 10.

The chain carries TRBV6-5 and TRBJ1-6; TRBD1 matches 7 bases. Trimming removed 6 bases from V and 7 bases from J; junction bases left unmatched: 6. The CDR3 contains 14 residues. Per germline, CDR1 MNHEY and CDR2 SVGAGI. The CDR3 bases are TGTGCCAGCAGCCCGGACAGGCCAAATTCACCCCTCCACTTT. Protein product: CASSPDRPNSPLHF.

The V gene is TRBV2, the J gene TRBJ2-3; 15 nucleotides line up with TRBD2. With 3 bases clipped from V and 3 bases from J, the junction kept 7 bases outside the gene matches. Looked up from germline, CDR1 is SNHLY and CDR2 is FYNNEI. The CDR3 runs 18 residues. The CDR3 sequence: CASSDSGLAGGPTDTQYF. CDR3 DNA sequence: TGTGCCAGCAGTGATTCGGGACTAGCGGGGGGACCAACAGATACGCAGTATTTT.

Comment on this clone: The junction does not match germline at one end; this may be a read error. This chain connects TRBV5-6 to TRBJ2-7; 12 bases map to TRBD1. CDR1 is SGHDT, CDR2 YYEEEE, per germline. The CDR3 is 14 amino acids. CDR3 in DNA: TGTGCCAGCAGGTTGGGACAGGGGGCGAGAGAGCAGTACTTC. Translated: CASRLGQGAREQYF.

The V gene is TRBV11-3, the J gene TRBJ2-6; D is uncertain. CDR1 and CDR2 (germline): SGHNT, YENEEA. The CDR3 runs 13 residues. The V gene lost 5 bases and the J gene lost 4 bases, with 6 bases spanning the gap. The CDR3 is CASSLSGANVLTF. As DNA, the CDR3 is TGTGCCAGCAGCCTCTCGGGGGCCAACGTCCTGACTTTC.

Only one count was recorded for this clone. This chain joins TRBV19 and TRBJ2-5; 11 nucleotides agree with TRBD2. The ends lost 4 bases at V and 3 bases at J; junction bases unmatched: 4. The germline V gene has CDR1 LNHDA and CDR2 SQIVND (reference sequence). The CDR3 covers 15 residues. CDR3 amino acids: CASSTRLAGKETQYF. CDR3 DNA: TGTGCCAGTAGTACCCGACTAGCGGGGAAAGAGACCCAGTACTTC.

CDR3 residues: CAISNRRGATYEQYF. CDR3 bases: TGTGCCATCAGTAACCGGAGGGGAGCTACCTACGAGCAGTACTTC. This sequence joins TRBV10-3 and TRBJ2-7, with D maybe TRBD2 (6 bases). The germline V gene has CDR1 ENHRY and CDR2 SYGVKD. Trimming left V 5 bases short and J 2 bases short, with 16 bases between. The CDR3 extends over 15 amino acids.

V is TRBV6-5 and J is TRBJ1-3, with TRBD1 matching over 8 bases. V dropped 6 bases and J dropped 1; count of bases not matched to a gene: 5. This CDR3 has 15 amino acids. CDR1 is MNHEY, CDR2 SVGAGI, per germline. The CDR3 loop reads CASRDQGASGNTIYF. The CDR3 DNA reads TGTGCCAGCAGAGATCAGGGGGCTTCTGGAAACACCATATATTTT.

The V gene is TRBV29-1, the J gene TRBJ2-1; perhaps TRBD1 as D (6 bases). There are 17 residues in the CDR3. Trimming cost V 2 bases and J 0 bases, with 17 bases left between them. Germline CDR1 is SQVTM and CDR2 is ANQGSEA. The CDR3 loop is CSVERYRTAFSYNEQFF. In nucleotides, the CDR3 is TGCAGCGTTGAACGTTACAGGACAGCCTTCTCCTACAATGAGCAGTTCTTC.

This clone has only one observation. This chain links TRBV5-1 with TRBJ2-3; 9 bases are a match to TRBD2. In germline, CDR1 is SGHRS, CDR2 YFSETQ. The CDR3 runs to 16 residues. V lost 1 base, J lost 0 bases, and 3 bases stayed unmatched. The CDR3 bases are TGCGCCAGCAGCTTGCTCGCGGGGGGGAGCACAGATACGCAGTATTTT. Translation: CASSLLAGGSTDTQYF.

V gene TRBV30 combines with J gene TRBJ1-5, with TRBD1 as a possible D gene (5 bases). The length of the CDR3 is 15 residues. The V gene's germline CDR1 is GTSNPN and CDR2 SVGIG (reference sequence). Trimming took 1 base from V and 4 from J, leaving 14 bases between them. CDR3 sequence: CAWSAGVSRNQPQHF. For the CDR3, the DNA is TGTGCCTGGAGTGCGGGGGTTAGCAGAAATCAGCCCCAGCATTTT.

The V gene is TRBV10-3, the J gene TRBJ1-2; 8 nucleotides line up with TRBD1. Germline CDR1 reads ENHRY; CDR2 reads SYGVKD. There are 18 residues in the CDR3. Germline trimming cut 0 bases from V and 1 base from J; bases unmatched to any gene: 10. As DNA, the CDR3 is TGTGCCATCAGTGAGTCGGGGACAGGAAACATTATTAACTATGGCTACACCTTC. Protein product: CAISESGTGNIINYGYTF.